What follows are 18 T cell receptor beta chains derived from one specimen sequenced in a study of cytomegalovirus exposure and HLA in healthy donors. The primer mix had 60 Vbeta and 13 Jbeta primers. The method was immunoSEQ multiplex PCR; TCRdb's version includes in-frame clones alone and lacks a portion of them. The sample consists of tens of thousands of clones, roughly four fifths of them appearing once. Material: PBMCs. These receptors came from a woman aged 30 to 39 in good health and CMV-seropositive.

A single count supports this clone. This rearrangement joins TRBV11-2 to TRBJ2-2; possible D gene TRBD1, 5 bases. Germline CDR1 SGHAT, CDR2 FQNNGV. Trimming shortened V by 5 bases and J by 5 bases, and 6 bases separated the two germline ends. This CDR3 is 12 amino acids long. CDR3 loop: CASSRQTGELFF. CDR3 DNA: TGTGCCAGCAGCCGACAGACCGGGGAGCTGTTTTTT.

The CDR3 region has the DNA TGTGCCAGCAGTTTTGCCCCCTGGACAGGGTTGGACACTGAAGCTTTCTTT. This gives the protein CASSFAPWTGLDTEAFF. V gene TRBV27 combines with J gene TRBJ1-1; TRBD1 matches at 8 bases. The length of the CDR3 is 17 residues. J was trimmed by 3 bases and V by 3 bases; bases with no gene match: 12. CDR1 and CDR2 (germline): MNHEY, SMNVEV (reference sequence).

The V call is TRBV30, the J call TRBJ2-7, with 7 positions matching TRBD1. V shed 2 bases and J 4 bases; nucleotides not matched to a gene: 8. Per the germline V gene, CDR1 is GTSNPN and CDR2 is SVGIG (reference sequence). CDR3 size: 14 residues. CDR3 coding DNA: TGTGCCTGGAGTCGAGAGACAGGGAGATACGAGCAGTACTTC. Protein: CAWSRETGRYEQYF.

As for this clone: Mismatch with germline at one junction end may stem from a read error. This chain links TRBV7-9 with TRBJ1-4; D gene uncertain. CDR1 and CDR2 from the germline V gene are SEHNR and FQNEAQ (reference sequence). The CDR3 runs 12 residues. The CDR3 DNA is TGTGCCAGCAGCTTAGATTTGACACCTAAACATTTT. This gives the protein CASSLDLTPKHF.

The chain is built from TRBV6-5 and TRBJ2-1; possible D gene TRBD2, 6 bases. Germline loops: CDR1 MNHEY, CDR2 SVGAGI. This CDR3 has 15 amino acids. Trimming took 4 bases from V and 8 from J, leaving 18 bases between them. The CDR3 region has the DNA TGTGCCAGCAGTTCGTCGGGAGTGCCGGGGCATGAGCAGTTCTTC. This gives the protein CASSSSGVPGHEQFF.

Here the CDR3 DNA reads TGCGCCAGCAGCCAGAGGCCGGGACTAGCGGGAGTGAGAAGGGCTGAGCAGTTCTTC. It specifies CASSQRPGLAGVRRAEQFF. The chain is built from TRBV4-3 and TRBJ2-1, with 14 bases lining up with TRBD2. The V gene end was trimmed by 3 bases and the J gene end by 9 bases; junction bases not matched to a gene: 16. The CDR3 extends over 19 amino acids. The germline gives CDR1 LGHNA, CDR2 YSLEER.

The V gene is TRBV2, the J gene TRBJ1-2; D gene ambiguous. The V gene lost 5 bases and the J gene lost 14 bases, with 18 bases spanning the gap. CDR1 is SNHLY and CDR2 is FYNNEI in the germline V gene. CDR3 length: 12 residues. The CDR3, as DNA: TGTGCCAGCAGTCCCCCTGAGAGGGTGCAGACCTTC. It is translated as CASSPPERVQTF.

The table lists this clone with a count of one. The gene calls are TRBV2 and TRBJ2-4, with a weak D call TRBD2 (5 bases). The CDR3 runs 16 residues. The V end lost 3 bases, the J end lost 11 bases, and 23 bases lay between the germline ends. Germline V gene lookup returns CDR1 SNHLY and CDR2 FYNNEI. CDR3 sequence reads: CASSELSRGLRPVQYF. DNA of the CDR3: TGTGCCAGCAGTGAGTTAAGTCGCGGGTTAAGGCCAGTTCAGTACTTC.

V is TRBV6-1 and J is TRBJ2-2, with 7 bases that match TRBD1. V shed 8 bases, J shed 7 bases, and the junction held 10 bases outside the gene matches. Germline lookup yields CDR1 MNHNS and CDR2 SASEGT. The CDR3 totals 14 residues. The CDR3 spells CASRGDSLLGELFF. CDR3 nucleotides: TGTGCCAGCCGAGGGGACAGCCTCCTCGGGGAGCTGTTTTTT.

CDR3 protein: CASSQVASGPYEQYF. CDR3 in DNA: TGCGCCAGCAGCCAAGTTGCTAGCGGCCCGTACGAGCAGTACTTC. The chain is built from TRBV4-3 and TRBJ2-7; 7 nucleotides line up with TRBD2. Germline V gene data show CDR1 as LGHNA and CDR2 as YSLEER. The V gene end was trimmed by 1 base and the J gene end by 4 bases; junction bases not matched to a gene: 7. The length of the CDR3 is 15 residues.

The V call is TRBV5-1, the J call TRBJ2-5; tentatively, D is TRBD1 (6 bases). The CDR3 runs 16 residues. From germline, CDR1 is SGHRS and CDR2 YFSETQ. V was trimmed by 0 bases and J by 5 bases, leaving 17 bases between them. CDR3 coding DNA: TGCGCCAGCAGCTTGGATCCAGGGGTGAGGATTGAGACCCAGTACTTC. Protein: CASSLDPGVRIETQYF.

This clone was detected ten times or more. The V and J genes are TRBV5-6 and TRBJ1-1; D is uncertain. V lost 4 bases and J 0 bases, leaving 10 bases between the germline ends. Germline CDR1 is SGHDT and CDR2 is YYEEEE. This CDR3 spans 14 amino acids. CDR3 DNA: TGTGCCAGCAGCGTACCGAGGTTGAACACTGAAGCTTTCTTT. This codes for CASSVPRLNTEAFF.

This clone was observed a single time. J is TRBJ2-2 and V is TRBV9; D possibly corresponds to TRBD2 (6 bases). The germline V gene has CDR1 SGDLS and CDR2 YYNGEE. Trimming shortened V by 5 bases and J by 5 bases, and 16 bases separated the two germline ends. The CDR3 extends over 15 amino acids. CDR3 in DNA: TGTGCCAGCAGTACGCTAGCGAAGGGGACCGGGGAGCTGTTTTTT. Amino acid sequence: CASSTLAKGTGELFF.

The chain recombines TRBV7-6 with TRBJ1-1; a possible D gene is TRBD1 (6 bases). Germline V lookup: CDR1 SGHVS, CDR2 FNYEAQ. The CDR3 covers 16 residues. Trimming took 4 bases from V and 0 from J, leaving 15 bases between them. The CDR3 is CASSSQTTGLNTEAFF. CDR3 in DNA: TGTGCCAGCAGCTCCCAAACAACAGGGCTGAACACTGAAGCTTTCTTT.

The chain joins TRBV6-5 to TRBJ2-5; TRBD2 matches 9 bases. Losses at the gene ends were 6 bases for V and 8 bases for J; bases not matched to a gene: 10. Per the germline V gene, CDR1 is MNHEY and CDR2 is SVGAGI. This CDR3 contains 14 residues. The CDR3: CASSPGLATRTQYF. CDR3 nucleotide sequence: TGTGCCAGCAGCCCCGGACTAGCGACACGAACCCAGTACTTC.

The chain combines TRBV29-1 with TRBJ2-1, with 7 bases fitting TRBD1. Germline V lookup: CDR1 SQVTM, CDR2 ANQGSEA. V lost 5 bases to trimming and J lost 10 bases; unmatched junction nucleotides: 14. CDR3 length equals 14 residues. The CDR3 sequence is CSVPRTGLAWEQFF. The CDR3, as DNA: TGCAGCGTTCCGCGGACAGGCTTGGCATGGGAGCAGTTCTTC.

The chain employs TRBV18 and TRBJ1-2; D gene ambiguous. V was trimmed by 1 base and J by 3 bases, leaving 6 bases between them. Germline V gene lookup returns CDR1 KGHSH and CDR2 LQKENI. CDR3 length equals 13 residues. The CDR3 spells CASSPLGDYGYTF. Here the CDR3 DNA reads TGTGCCAGCTCACCACTCGGTGACTATGGCTACACCTTC.

Here the CDR3 reads CASSPPRGGVGELFF. For the CDR3, the DNA is TGTGCCAGCAGCCCCCCCCGAGGAGGAGTCGGGGAGCTGTTTTTT. This chain joins TRBV14 and TRBJ2-2, with D possibly being TRBD2 (5 bases). This CDR3 comprises 15 residues. The V gene lost 4 bases and the J gene lost 7 bases, with 16 bases spanning the gap. Per the germline V gene, CDR1 is SGHDN and CDR2 is FVKESK.